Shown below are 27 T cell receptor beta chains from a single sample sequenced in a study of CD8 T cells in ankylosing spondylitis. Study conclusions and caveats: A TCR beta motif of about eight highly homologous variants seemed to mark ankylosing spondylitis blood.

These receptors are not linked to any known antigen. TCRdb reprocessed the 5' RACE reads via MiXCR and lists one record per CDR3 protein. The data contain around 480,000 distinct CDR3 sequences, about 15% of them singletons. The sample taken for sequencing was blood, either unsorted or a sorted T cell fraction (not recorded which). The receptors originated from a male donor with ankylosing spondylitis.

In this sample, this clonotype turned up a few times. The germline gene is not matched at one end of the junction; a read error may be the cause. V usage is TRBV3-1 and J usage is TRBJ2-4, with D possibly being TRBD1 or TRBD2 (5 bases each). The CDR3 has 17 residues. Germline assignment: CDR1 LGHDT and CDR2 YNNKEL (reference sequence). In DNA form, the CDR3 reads TGTGCCAGCAGGCAAGGGACCGCACTGGGGCGTGGAAACATTCAGTACTTC. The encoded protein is CASRQGTALGRGNIQYF.

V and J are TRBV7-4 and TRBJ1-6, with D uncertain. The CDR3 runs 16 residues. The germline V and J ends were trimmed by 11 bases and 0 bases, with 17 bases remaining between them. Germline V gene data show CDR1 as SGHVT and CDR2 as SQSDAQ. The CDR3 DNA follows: TGTGCCTCCAGAGGCGGGAGGAGCTCCTATAATTCACCCCTCCACTTT. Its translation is CASRGGRSSYNSPLHF.

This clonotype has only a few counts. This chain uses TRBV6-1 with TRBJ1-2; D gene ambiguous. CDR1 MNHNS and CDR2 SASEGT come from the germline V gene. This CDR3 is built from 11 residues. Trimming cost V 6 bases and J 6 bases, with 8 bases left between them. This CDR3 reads CASSYRDGYTF. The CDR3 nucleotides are TGTGCCAGCAGCTATAGGGATGGCTACACCTTC.

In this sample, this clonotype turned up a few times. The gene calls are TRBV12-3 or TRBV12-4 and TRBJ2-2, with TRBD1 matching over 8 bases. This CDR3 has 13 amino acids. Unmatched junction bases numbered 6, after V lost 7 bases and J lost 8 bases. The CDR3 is CASTPGGGGELFF. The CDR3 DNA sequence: TGTGCCAGCACCCCAGGGGGCGGAGGGGAGCTGTTTTTT.

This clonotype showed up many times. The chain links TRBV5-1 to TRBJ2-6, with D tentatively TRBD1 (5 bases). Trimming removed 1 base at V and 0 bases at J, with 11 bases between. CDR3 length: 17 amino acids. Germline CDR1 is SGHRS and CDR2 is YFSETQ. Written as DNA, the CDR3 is TGCGCCAGCAGCTTGAGTGACAGTTTCTCTGGGGCCAACGTCCTGACTTTC. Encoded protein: CASSLSDSFSGANVLTF. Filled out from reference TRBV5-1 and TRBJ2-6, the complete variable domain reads KAGVTQTPRYLIKTRGQQVTLSCSPISGHRSVSWYQQTPGQGLQFLFEYFSETQRNKGNFPGRFSGRQFSNSRSEMNVSTLELGDSALYLCASSLSDSFSGANVLTFGAGSRLTVL.

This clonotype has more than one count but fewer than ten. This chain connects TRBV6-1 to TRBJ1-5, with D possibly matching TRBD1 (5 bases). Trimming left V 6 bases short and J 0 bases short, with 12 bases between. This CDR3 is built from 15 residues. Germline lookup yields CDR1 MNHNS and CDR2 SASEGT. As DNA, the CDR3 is TGTGCCAGCAGAAGACAGCAAAATAGCAATCAGCCCCAGCATTTT. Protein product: CASRRQQNSNQPQHF.

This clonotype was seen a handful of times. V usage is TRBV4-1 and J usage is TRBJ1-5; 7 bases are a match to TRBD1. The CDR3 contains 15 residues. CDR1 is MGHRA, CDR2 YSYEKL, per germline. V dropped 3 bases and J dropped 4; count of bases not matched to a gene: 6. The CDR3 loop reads CASSQDRDRNQPQHF. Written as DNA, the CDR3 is TGCGCCAGCAGCCAGGACCGGGACAGAAATCAGCCCCAGCATTTT.

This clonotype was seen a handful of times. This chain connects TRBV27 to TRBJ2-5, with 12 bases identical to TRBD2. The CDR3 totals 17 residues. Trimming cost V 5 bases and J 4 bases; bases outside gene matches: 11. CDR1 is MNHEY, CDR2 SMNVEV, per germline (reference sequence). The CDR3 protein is CASSETLTSGGRETQYF. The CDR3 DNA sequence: TGTGCCAGCAGTGAAACCTTGACTAGCGGGGGAAGAGAGACCCAGTACTTC.

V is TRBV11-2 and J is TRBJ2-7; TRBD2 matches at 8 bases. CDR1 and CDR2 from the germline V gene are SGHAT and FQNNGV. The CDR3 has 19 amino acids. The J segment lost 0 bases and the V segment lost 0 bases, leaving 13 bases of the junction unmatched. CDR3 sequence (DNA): TGTGCCAGCAGCTTAGATCGGGACGCGGGACTAGGGGACTCCTACGAGCAGTACTTC. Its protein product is CASSLDRDAGLGDSYEQYF. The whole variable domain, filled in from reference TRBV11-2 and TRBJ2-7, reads EAGVAQSPRYKIIEKRQSVAFWCNPISGHATLYWYQQILGQGPKLLIQFQNNGVVDDSQLPKDRFSAERLKGVDSTLKIQPAKLEDSAVYLCASSLDRDAGLGDSYEQYFGPGTRLTVT.

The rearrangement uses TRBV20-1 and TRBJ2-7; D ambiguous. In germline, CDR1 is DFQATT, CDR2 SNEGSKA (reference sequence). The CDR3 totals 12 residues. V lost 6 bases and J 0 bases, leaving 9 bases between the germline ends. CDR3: CSANYHSYEQYF. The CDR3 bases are TGCAGTGCCAACTACCACTCCTACGAGCAGTACTTC.

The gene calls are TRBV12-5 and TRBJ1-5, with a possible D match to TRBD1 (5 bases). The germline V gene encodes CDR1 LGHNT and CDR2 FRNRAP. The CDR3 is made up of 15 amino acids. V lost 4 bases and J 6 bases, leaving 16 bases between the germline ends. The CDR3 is CASGSLGGWGQPQHF. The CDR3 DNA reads TGTGCTAGTGGTTCCTTGGGGGGATGGGGTCAGCCCCAGCATTTT.

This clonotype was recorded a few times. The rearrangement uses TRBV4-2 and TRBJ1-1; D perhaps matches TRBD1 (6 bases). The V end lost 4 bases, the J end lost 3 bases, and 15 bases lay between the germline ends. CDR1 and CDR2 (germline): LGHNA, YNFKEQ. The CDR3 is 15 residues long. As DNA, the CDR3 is TGTGCCAGCAGCCCCTTGCGGGGGCAGGACACTGAAGCTTTCTTT. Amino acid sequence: CASSPLRGQDTEAFF.

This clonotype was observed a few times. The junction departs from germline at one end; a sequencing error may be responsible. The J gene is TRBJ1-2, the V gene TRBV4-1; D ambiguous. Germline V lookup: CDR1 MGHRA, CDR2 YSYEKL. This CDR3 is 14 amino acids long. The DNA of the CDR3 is TGCGCCAGCAGCCAAGATGTGACCCACTACGGCTACACCTTC. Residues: CASSQDVTHYGYTF.

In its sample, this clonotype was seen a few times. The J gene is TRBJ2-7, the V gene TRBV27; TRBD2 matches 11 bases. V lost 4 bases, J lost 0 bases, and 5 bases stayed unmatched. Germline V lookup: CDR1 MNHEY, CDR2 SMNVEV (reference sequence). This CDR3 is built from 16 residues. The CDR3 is CASSSRGLADSYEQYF. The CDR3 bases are TGTGCCAGCAGTTCGAGGGGACTAGCGGACTCCTACGAGCAGTACTTC.

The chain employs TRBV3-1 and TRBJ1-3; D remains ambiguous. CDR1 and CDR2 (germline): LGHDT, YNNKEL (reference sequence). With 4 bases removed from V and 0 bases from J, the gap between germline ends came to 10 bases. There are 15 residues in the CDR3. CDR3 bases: TGTGCCAGCAGCCCCGGACTCTTCTCTGGAAACACCATATATTTT. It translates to CASSPGLFSGNTIYF.

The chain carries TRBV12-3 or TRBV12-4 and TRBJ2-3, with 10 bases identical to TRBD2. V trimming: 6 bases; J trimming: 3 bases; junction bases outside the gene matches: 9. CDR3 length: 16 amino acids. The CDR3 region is CASSPSGRAETDTQYF. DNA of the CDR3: TGTGCCAGCAGCCCCAGCGGGAGGGCCGAGACAGATACGCAGTATTTT.

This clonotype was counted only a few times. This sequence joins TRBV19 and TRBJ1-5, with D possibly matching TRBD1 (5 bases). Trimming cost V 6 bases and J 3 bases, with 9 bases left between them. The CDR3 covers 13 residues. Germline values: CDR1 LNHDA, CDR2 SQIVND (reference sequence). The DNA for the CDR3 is TGTGCCAGTAGCTCACAGGTCAATCAGCCCCAGCATTTT. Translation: CASSSQVNQPQHF.

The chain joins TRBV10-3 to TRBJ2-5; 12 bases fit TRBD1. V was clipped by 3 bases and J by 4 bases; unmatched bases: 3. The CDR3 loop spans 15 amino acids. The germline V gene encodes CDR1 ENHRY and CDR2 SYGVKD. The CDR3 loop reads CAISDWGQGAETQYF. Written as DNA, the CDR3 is TGTGCCATCAGTGATTGGGGACAGGGGGCAGAGACCCAGTACTTC.

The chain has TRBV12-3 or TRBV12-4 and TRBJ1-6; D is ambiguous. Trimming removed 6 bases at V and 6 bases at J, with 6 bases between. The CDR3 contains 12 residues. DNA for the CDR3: TGTGCCAGCAGGGTTATTAATTCACCCCTCCACTTT. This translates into CASRVINSPLHF.

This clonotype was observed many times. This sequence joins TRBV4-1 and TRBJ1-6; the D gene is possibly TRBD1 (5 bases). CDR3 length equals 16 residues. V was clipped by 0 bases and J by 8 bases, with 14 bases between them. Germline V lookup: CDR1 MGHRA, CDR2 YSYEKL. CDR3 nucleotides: TGCGCCAGCAGCCAAGATCGGCCCCTGGGGCATTCACCCCTCCACTTT. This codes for CASSQDRPLGHSPLHF.

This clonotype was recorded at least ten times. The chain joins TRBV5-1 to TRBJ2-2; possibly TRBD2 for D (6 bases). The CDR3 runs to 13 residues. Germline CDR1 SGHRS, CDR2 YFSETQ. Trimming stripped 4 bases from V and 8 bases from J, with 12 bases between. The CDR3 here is CASSNPREGELFF. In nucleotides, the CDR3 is TGCGCCAGCAGCAACCCACGGGAGGGGGAGCTGTTTTTT.

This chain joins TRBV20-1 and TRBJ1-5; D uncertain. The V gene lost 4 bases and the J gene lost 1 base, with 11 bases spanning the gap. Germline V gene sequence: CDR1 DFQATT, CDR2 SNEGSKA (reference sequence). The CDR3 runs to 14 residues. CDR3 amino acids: CSAIGLVSNQPQHF. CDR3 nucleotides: TGCAGTGCTATCGGGCTTGTCAGCAATCAGCCCCAGCATTTT.

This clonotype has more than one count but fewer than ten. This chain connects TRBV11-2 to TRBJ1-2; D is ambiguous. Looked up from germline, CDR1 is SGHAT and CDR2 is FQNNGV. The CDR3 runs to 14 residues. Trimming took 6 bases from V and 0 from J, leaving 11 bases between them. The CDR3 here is CASRLTGTNYGYTF. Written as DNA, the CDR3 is TGTGCCAGCAGATTGACCGGGACTAACTATGGCTACACCTTC.

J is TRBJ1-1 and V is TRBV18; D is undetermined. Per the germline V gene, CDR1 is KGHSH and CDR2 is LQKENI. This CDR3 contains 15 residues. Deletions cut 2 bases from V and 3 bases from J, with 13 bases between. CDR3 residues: CASSPGPGVDTEAFF. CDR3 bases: TGTGCCAGCTCACCAGGTCCGGGAGTGGACACTGAAGCTTTCTTT. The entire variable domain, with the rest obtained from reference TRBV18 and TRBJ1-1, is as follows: NAGVMQNPRHLVRRRGQEARLRCSPMKGHSHVYWYRQLPEEGLKFMVYLQKENIIDESGMPKERFSAEFPKEGPSILRIQQVVRGDSAAYFCASSPGPGVDTEAFFGQGTRLTVV.

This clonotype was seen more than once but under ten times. CDR3 residues: CASGLRGGSYEQYF. The DNA for the CDR3 is TGTGCTAGTGGTCTTCGGGGAGGTTCGTACGAGCAGTACTTC. The chain uses TRBV12-5 and TRBJ2-7; weak D call: TRBD2 (6 bases). V shed 5 bases and J shed 4 bases, with 15 bases lying between them. Germline CDR1 reads LGHNT; CDR2 reads FRNRAP. This CDR3 is 14 amino acids long.

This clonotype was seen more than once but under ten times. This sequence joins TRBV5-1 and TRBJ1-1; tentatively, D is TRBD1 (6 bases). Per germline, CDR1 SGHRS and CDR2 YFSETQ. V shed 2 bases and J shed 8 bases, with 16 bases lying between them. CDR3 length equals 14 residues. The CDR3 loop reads CASSLPRDTAEAFF. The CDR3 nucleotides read TGCGCCAGCAGCTTACCTAGGGACACGGCAGAAGCTTTCTTT.

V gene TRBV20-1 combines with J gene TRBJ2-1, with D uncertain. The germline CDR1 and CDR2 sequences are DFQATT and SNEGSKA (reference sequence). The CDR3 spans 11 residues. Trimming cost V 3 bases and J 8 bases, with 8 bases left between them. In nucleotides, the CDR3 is TGCAGTGCTAGTTCAGTGCATGAGCAGTTCTTC. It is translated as CSASSVHEQFF.